The source of this TCR beta chain is a study of blood T cell repertoires in COVID-19 (TCRdb year 2020). Some background on the complete study: Samples covering the acute and convalescent phases of COVID-19 were provided by collaborators in the United States, Italy and Spain. The prospective study material was composed of cDNA or gDNA derived from T cells, B-cell-depleted T cells, or PBMCs. Deeply sampled blood TCRbeta repertoires from subjects exposed to, actively infected with, or recovered from COVID-19 were included in the dataset. The repertoires were released in a freely available public database intended as a resource for research on the immune response to SARS-CoV-2. Samples were obtained from the ongoing ImmuneRACE study (first 160 participants) and from over 1,000 subjects provided by 6 global collaborators. The sample metadata nearly always contained a de-identified subject ID, COVID-19 status, age in years and sex. Where HLA class I and class II types were available, the types were taken from metadata supplied by the sample provider, not from assay-based typing.

A word on this clone: Its antigen is still unknown. Per-base quality was not reported, and no clone a single base away is much larger than it.

The immunoSEQ Assay, a bias-controlled multiplex PCR, was used to amplify TCRbeta CDR3 regions from genomic DNA. Per the authors' processing: The number of nucleated cells in each sample was estimated from the amplification of reference gene primers within the assay. To quantify the absolute abundance of each unique TCRbeta CDR3 rearrangement, sequence reads were collapsed and filtered. Productive Simpson clonality was computed per sample as the square root of Simpson's diversity index over productive rearrangements. TCRdb provides this immuneACCESS table in a form limited to in-frame rearrangements. Some clones are lacking; in checked studies, under half of them reflect an unresolved V gene, and why the rest are absent is not known. The DNA gave D and trimming, while V, J and clone size come from that table. The sample table contains about 46,000 clones; only one count was recorded for 80% to 90% of them. The biggest ten clones account for around a sixth of the sample.

Counted from cysteine to phenylalanine, this CDR3 has 14 amino acids. The kept DNA is CDR3 alone, 42 bases in frame from the first base. CDR1 LNHDA and CDR2 SQIVND are derived from the germline V gene (reference sequence). V lost 5 bases and J lost 5 bases; the stretch between them is 15 bases long. Here is what the overall study found, with its caveats: The quantity of clinical and demographic metadata differed by source and by participant and was supplied without curation.

Whole blood was collected in K2EDTA tubes by collaborating institutions according to the institutions' own protocols. For TCRbeta analysis, collaborators shipped samples in one of three forms: frozen whole blood, isolated PBMCs, or DNA extracted from either of those sample types. The sequencing input was peripheral blood. This clonotype originated in a human donor in a cohort sampled during active COVID-19. The donor label of this sample is uncertain. The rearranged segments are TRBV19 and TRBJ2-5; a tentative D call is TRBD2 (6 bases match). The DNA reads as follows: TGTGCCAGTAGTCAGGAGGGGCCTAGGGAGACCCAGTACTTC. The translation is CASSQEGPRETQYF.